The subject of this entry is one T cell receptor beta chain. Its target is unknown. RNA extraction and reverse transcription yielded cDNA as sequencing template. Libraries were prepared by immunoSEQ multiplex PCR; TCRdb keeps only in-frame clonotypes and omits some of them. The sample carries roughly 180,000 clones, approximately 62% recorded once. Germline V gives CDR1 SQVTM, CDR2 ANQGSEA. The V end lost 1 base, the J end lost 0 bases, and 15 bases lay between the germline ends. The CDR3 spans 16 residues. PBMCs were stained for CD3, CD4 and CD8, and CD4+ and CD8+ T cells were sorted. This sample is part of a study of CD8+ T cells in alopecia areata. About the research overall: Tofacitinib therapy lasting 6 to 18 months was followed by 6 months off drug. General study findings and limits: Higher clonality than in normal scalp was seen in lesional scalp, especially alopecia totalis/universalis.

This chain links TRBV29-1 with TRBJ1-1; D remains unclear. The TCR was taken from a human donor with alopecia areata. The source was CD4+ T cells sorted from blood, collected at week 0. CDR3 protein: CSVEVRRQEMNTEAFF. The CDR3, as DNA: TGCAGCGTTGAAGTAAGACGCCAGGAGATGAACACTGAAGCTTTCTTT.